The 2 T cell receptor beta chains below come from one sample, sequenced in a study of immune cell composition in non-small cell lung cancer. Assay used: immunoSEQ multiplex PCR; TCRdb lists only in-frame clones, some missing. The table lists roughly 15,000 clones, around 69% of them singletons. What was sequenced was lung tumor tissue. The receptors stem from a human donor with non-small cell lung cancer.

The chain joins TRBV29-1 to TRBJ1-2; 9 bases map to TRBD1. Germline V gene lookup returns CDR1 SQVTM and CDR2 ANQGSEA. V shed 7 bases, J shed 7 bases, and the junction held 7 bases outside the gene matches. CDR3 length equals 12 residues. CDR3 protein: CSAIQGAGGYTF. The DNA of the CDR3 is TGCAGCGCGATACAGGGGGCGGGTGGCTACACCTTC.

V gene TRBV29-1 combines with J gene TRBJ1-4; TRBD1 might be the D (5 bases). The V end was cut by 7 bases, the J end by 0 bases, with 15 bases between. The CDR3 is made up of 15 amino acids. Germline V CDR1 and CDR2: SQVTM, ANQGSEA. CDR3 nucleotides: TGCAGCGCCGGGGGGTCGAGTTCAACTAATGAAAAACTGTTTTTT. It yields the protein CSAGGSSSTNEKLFF.